This TCR beta chain came from a study of CD8+ T cells in alopecia areata. RNA extraction and reverse transcription yielded cDNA as sequencing template. Method: immunoSEQ multiplex PCR; TCRdb's copy keeps in-frame clones and lacks some. The table has some 200,000 clones, roughly 50% seen once. Comment on this clone: An end of the junction does not agree with germline; a read error may underlie this.

Germline V gives CDR1 SSHAT, CDR2 FNYEAQ (reference sequence). CDR3 length equals 13 residues. The treatment denotes: oral pan-JAK inhibitor, 5-10 mg twice daily. The receptor was isolated from a human donor with alopecia areata. This specimen consisted of CD8+ T cells sorted from blood, obtained at week 24, from a patient treated with tofacitinib. The chain combines TRBV7-7 with TRBJ2-1, with D unclear. The CDR3 here is CASSLGPNNEQFF. The CDR3 DNA is TGTGCTAGCAGCTTAGGGCCTAACAATGAGCAGTTCTTC. The whole variable domain, filled in from reference TRBV7-7 and TRBJ2-1, reads GAGVSQSPRYKVTKRGQDVTLRCDPISSHATLYWYQQALGQGPEFLTYFNYEAQPDKSGLPSDRFSAERPEGSISTLTIQRTEQRDSAMYRCASSLGPNNEQFFGPGTRLTVL.